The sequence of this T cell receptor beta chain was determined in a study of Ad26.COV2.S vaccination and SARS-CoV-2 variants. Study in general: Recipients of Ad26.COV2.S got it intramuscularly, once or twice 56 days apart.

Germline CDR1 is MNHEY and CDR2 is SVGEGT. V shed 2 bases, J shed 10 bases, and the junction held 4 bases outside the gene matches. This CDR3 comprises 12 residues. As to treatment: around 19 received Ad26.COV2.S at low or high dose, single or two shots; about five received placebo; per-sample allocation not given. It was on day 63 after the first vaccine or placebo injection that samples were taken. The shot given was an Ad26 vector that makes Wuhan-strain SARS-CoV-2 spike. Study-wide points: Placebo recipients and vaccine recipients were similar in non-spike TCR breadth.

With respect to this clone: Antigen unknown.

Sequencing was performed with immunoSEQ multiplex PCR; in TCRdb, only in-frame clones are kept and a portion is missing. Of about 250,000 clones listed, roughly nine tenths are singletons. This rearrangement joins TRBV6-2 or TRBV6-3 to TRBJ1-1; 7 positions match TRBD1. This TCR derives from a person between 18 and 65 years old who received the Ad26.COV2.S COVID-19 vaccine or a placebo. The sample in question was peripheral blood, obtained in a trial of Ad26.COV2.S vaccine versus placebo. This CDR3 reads CASSYDRVGAFF. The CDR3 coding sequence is TGTGCCAGCAGTTACGACAGGGTCGGAGCTTTCTTT.